The 32 T cell receptor beta chains presented below share a single source sample, sequenced in a study of T cells expressing NK-cell markers. TCRdb re-called the 5' RACE reads; every CDR3 protein appears as one record, without DNA. The sample features about 460,000 distinct CDR3 sequences, with approximately 1.5% in its top ten. The sequenced sample consisted of blood T cells: a sorted CD56 or NKG2C T cell subset, CD4+ or CD8+ T cells, or bulk PBMC T cells (not recorded which). These receptors were collected from a woman in her forties or fifties in good health.

The chain couples TRBV25-1 to TRBJ2-7; TCRdb's D gene call, TRBD1, goes unchecked for lack of DNA. CDR1 is MGHDK, CDR2 SYGVNS, per germline. CDR3 length equals 17 residues. CDR3 in amino acids: CASSELGNGQPAYEQYF.

The gene calls are TRBV20-1 and TRBJ2-1; TCRdb's D gene call, TRBD2, goes unchecked for lack of DNA. Germline V gene data show CDR1 as DFQATT and CDR2 as SNEGSKA (reference sequence). This CDR3 is built from 17 residues. This CDR3 is CSATTSGRENSYNEQFF.

The V call is TRBV29-1, the J call TRBJ2-3; TCRdb outputs TRBD2, but without DNA this stays unchecked. Germline loops: CDR1 SQVTM, CDR2 ANQGSEA. The CDR3 is 15 amino acids. CDR3: CSVGGGHSSTDTQYF.

The chain uses TRBV3-1 and TRBJ2-3. Germline V lookup: CDR1 LGHDT, CDR2 YNNKEL (reference sequence). The CDR3 has 13 amino acids. This CDR3 reads CAKLDGLEDTQYF.

V is TRBV3-1 and J is TRBJ1-3; TCRdb's D gene call, TRBD1, goes unchecked for lack of DNA. CDR1 LGHDT and CDR2 YNNKEL come from the germline V gene (reference sequence). This CDR3 comprises 14 residues. CDR3 residues: CASRIGDSGNTIYF.

This CDR3 reads CASRGGWEGGEQFF. The chain links TRBV12-3 or TRBV12-4 to TRBJ2-1; TCRdb's D call of TRBD2 is untestable without DNA. The CDR3 is 14 amino acids.

The chain has TRBV20-1 and TRBJ1-1. The CDR3 is 13 residues long. Per the germline V gene, CDR1 is DFQATT and CDR2 is SNEGSKA (reference sequence). CDR3 protein: CSASPTGTIEAFF.

V is TRBV29-1 and J is TRBJ2-7; the D call from TCRdb, TRBD1, cannot be confirmed without DNA. The CDR3 length is 12 residues. Germline V gene sequence: CDR1 SQVTM, CDR2 ANQGSEA. This CDR3 is CSVGDRAGEQYF.

The CDR3 loop reads CASSLGSSGLIYNEQFF. V and J are TRBV11-2 and TRBJ2-1; the D call of TRBD2 rests on TCRdb alone, since no DNA is present to check it. The CDR3 is 17 residues long. Per the germline V gene, CDR1 is SGHAT and CDR2 is FQNNGV.

V and J are TRBV5-6 and TRBJ2-1. The CDR3 has 13 amino acids. The V gene's germline CDR1 is SGHDT and CDR2 YYEEEE. This CDR3 is CASSLLSNNEQFF.

The chain couples TRBV7-9 to TRBJ1-1. Germline lookup yields CDR1 SEHNR and CDR2 FQNEAQ (reference sequence). The CDR3 has 13 amino acids. CDR3: CASSPGGGAEAFF.

The CDR3 spells CSARLAGAGNEQFF. This chain uses TRBV29-1 with TRBJ2-1; TCRdb names TRBD2, which stays unverified in the absence of DNA. The V gene's germline CDR1 is SQVTM and CDR2 ANQGSEA. The CDR3 length is 14 residues.

The gene calls are TRBV7-3 and TRBJ1-1; with no DNA, the TCRdb D assignment of TRBD1 cannot be verified. Germline loops: CDR1 SGHTA, CDR2 FQGTGA. The CDR3 runs to 14 residues. CDR3 loop: CASSLWGVTSEAFF.

The rearrangement links TRBV12-3 or TRBV12-4 to TRBJ1-5; TCRdb's D gene call, TRBD1, goes unchecked for lack of DNA. The CDR3 sequence is 15 residues long. The CDR3 spells CASKNLGAANQPQHF.

The chain couples TRBV20-1 to TRBJ1-2. Germline V lookup: CDR1 DFQATT, CDR2 SNEGSKA (reference sequence). The CDR3 spans 14 residues. CDR3 sequence reads: CSARDGGLGRGYTF.

V usage is TRBV5-8 and J usage is TRBJ2-1; TCRdb's assignment of TRBD2 cannot be checked, as there is no DNA. Germline-derived CDR1 and CDR2 are SGHTS and YDEGEE. This CDR3 is built from 20 residues. The chain's CDR3 is CASSFYRTSGERSSYNEQFF.

This rearrangement joins TRBV5-5 to TRBJ2-2. The germline V gene encodes CDR1 SGHKS and CDR2 YYEKEE (reference sequence). This CDR3 is built from 16 residues. The CDR3 region is CASSLGPTANTGELFF.

V usage is TRBV5-5 and J usage is TRBJ2-7. Germline values: CDR1 SGHKS, CDR2 YYEKEE (reference sequence). This CDR3 region has 14 residues. CDR3 residues: CASSLLLKGYEQYF.

The chain uses TRBV11-2 and TRBJ2-2; lacking DNA, the TRBD2 call made by TCRdb goes unchecked. Germline CDR1 SGHAT, CDR2 FQNNGV. The CDR3 has 15 residues. CDR3 loop: CASPAGGLNTGELFF. Combining the CDR3 with reference TRBV11-2 and TRBJ2-2 gives the whole variable domain EAGVAQSPRYKIIEKRQSVAFWCNPISGHATLYWYQQILGQGPKLLIQFQNNGVVDDSQLPKDRFSAERLKGVDSTLKIQPAKLEDSAVYLCASPAGGLNTGELFFGEGSRLTVL.

The chain recombines TRBV20-1 with TRBJ2-4; absent DNA, TCRdb's TRBD2 call cannot be checked. In germline, CDR1 is DFQATT, CDR2 SNEGSKA (reference sequence). This CDR3 is 14 amino acids long. The CDR3: CSAREEGQQNIQYF.

The chain's CDR3 is CSVAFAGQMNTEAFF. The V call is TRBV29-1, the J call TRBJ1-1; the D call of TRBD1 rests on TCRdb alone, since no DNA is present to check it. The CDR3 is made up of 15 amino acids. Germline values: CDR1 SQVTM, CDR2 ANQGSEA.

The chain carries TRBV3-1 and TRBJ2-1. This CDR3 contains 14 residues. Germline CDR1 and CDR2: LGHDT and YNNKEL (reference sequence). The chain's CDR3 is CASSQVVSYNEQFF.

The chain carries TRBV7-2 and TRBJ2-1; absent DNA, TCRdb's TRBD2 call cannot be checked. This CDR3 is 16 amino acids long. From germline, CDR1 is SGHTA and CDR2 FQGNSA. CDR3 region: CASSVFLAGVGNEQFF.

This sequence joins TRBV6-5 and TRBJ2-3; the TCRdb call, TRBD1, lacks DNA for checking. The CDR3 consists of 13 residues. Per the germline V gene, CDR1 is MNHEY and CDR2 is SVGAGI. The CDR3: CASSYNERDKENF.

The chain couples TRBV14 to TRBJ2-7; the TCRdb D gene call, TRBD2, has no DNA to confirm it. Germline V CDR1 and CDR2: SGHDN, FVKESK. The CDR3 consists of 16 residues. The CDR3 loop is CASSQEVTSGTYEQYF.

This chain links TRBV10-2 with TRBJ1-6; with no DNA, the TCRdb D assignment of TRBD1 cannot be verified. Germline lookup yields CDR1 WSHSY and CDR2 SAAADI. The CDR3 loop spans 14 amino acids. The CDR3 sequence: CASGPGQPNSPLHF.

The J gene is TRBJ1-1, the V gene TRBV5-1. The V gene's germline CDR1 is SGHRS and CDR2 YFSETQ. The CDR3 extends over 13 amino acids. The CDR3 reads CASREGMNTEAFF.

This chain uses TRBV11-2 with TRBJ2-7; TCRdb's assignment of TRBD2 cannot be checked, as there is no DNA. From germline, CDR1 is SGHAT and CDR2 FQNNGV. The CDR3 extends over 15 amino acids. CDR3 loop: CASSRTSGDTYEQYF.

The CDR3: CASSVDGGSNQPQHF. The rearrangement links TRBV6-1 to TRBJ1-5; with no DNA, the TCRdb D assignment of TRBD1 cannot be verified. Looked up from germline, CDR1 is MNHNS and CDR2 is SASEGT. CDR3 length: 15 amino acids.

The chain combines TRBV18 with TRBJ2-3; TCRdb names TRBD2, which stays unverified in the absence of DNA. CDR1 and CDR2 from the germline V gene are KGHSH and LQKENI. The CDR3 spans 16 residues. CDR3 loop: CASSPPSSGPGNTQYF.

The chain joins TRBV5-1 to TRBJ2-3; TCRdb calls TRBD1, which cannot be checked without DNA. The germline CDR1 and CDR2 sequences are SGHRS and YFSETQ. The CDR3 has 15 amino acids. CDR3 sequence reads: CASSLGGTGADTQYF.

V gene TRBV12-3 or TRBV12-4 combines with J gene TRBJ1-5. The CDR3 is made up of 16 amino acids. CDR3 amino acids: CASPAVGRSSNQPQHF.